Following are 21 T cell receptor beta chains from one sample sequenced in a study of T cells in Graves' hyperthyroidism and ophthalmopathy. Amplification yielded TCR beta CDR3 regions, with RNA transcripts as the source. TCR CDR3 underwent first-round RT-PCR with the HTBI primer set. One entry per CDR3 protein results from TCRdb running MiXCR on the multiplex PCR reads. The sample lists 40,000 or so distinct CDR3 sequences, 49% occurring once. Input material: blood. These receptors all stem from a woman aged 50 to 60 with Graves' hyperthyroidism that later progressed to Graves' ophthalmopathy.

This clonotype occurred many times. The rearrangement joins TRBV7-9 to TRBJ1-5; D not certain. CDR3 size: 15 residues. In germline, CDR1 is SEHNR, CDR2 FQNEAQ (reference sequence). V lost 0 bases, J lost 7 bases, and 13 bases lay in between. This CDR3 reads CASSLAGVVVQPQHF. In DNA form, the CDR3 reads TGTGCCAGCAGCTTAGCCGGGGTAGTCGTACAGCCCCAGCATTTT.

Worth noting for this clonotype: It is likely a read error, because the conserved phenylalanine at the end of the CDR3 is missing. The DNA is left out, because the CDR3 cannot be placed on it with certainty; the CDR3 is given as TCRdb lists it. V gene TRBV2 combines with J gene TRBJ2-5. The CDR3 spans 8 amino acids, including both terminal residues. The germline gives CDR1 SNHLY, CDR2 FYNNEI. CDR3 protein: CASNPSNT.

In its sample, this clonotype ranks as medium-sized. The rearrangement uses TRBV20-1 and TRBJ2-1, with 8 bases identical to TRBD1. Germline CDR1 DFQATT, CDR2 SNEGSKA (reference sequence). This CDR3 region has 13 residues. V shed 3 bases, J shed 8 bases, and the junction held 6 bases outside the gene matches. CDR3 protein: CSASDRGMDEQFF. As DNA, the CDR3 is TGCAGTGCTAGTGACAGGGGTATGGATGAGCAGTTCTTC.

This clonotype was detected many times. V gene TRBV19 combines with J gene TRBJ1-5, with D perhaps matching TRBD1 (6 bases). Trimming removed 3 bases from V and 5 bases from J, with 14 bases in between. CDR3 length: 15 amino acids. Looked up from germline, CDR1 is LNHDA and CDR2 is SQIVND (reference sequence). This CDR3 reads CASSMDSMGHQPQHF. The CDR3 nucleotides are TGTGCCAGTAGTATGGACAGTATGGGACATCAGCCCCAGCATTTT.

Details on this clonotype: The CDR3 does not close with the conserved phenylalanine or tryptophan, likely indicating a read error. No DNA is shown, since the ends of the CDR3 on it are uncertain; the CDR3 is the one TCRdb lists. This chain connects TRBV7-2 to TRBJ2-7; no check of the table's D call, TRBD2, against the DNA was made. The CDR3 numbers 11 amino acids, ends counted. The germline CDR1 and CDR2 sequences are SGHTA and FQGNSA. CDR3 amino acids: CASSLGDTLGL.

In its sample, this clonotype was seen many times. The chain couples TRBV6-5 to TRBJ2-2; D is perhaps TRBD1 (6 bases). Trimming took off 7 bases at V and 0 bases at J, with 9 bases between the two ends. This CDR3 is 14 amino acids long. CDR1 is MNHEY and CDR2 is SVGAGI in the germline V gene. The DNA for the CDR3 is TGTGCCAGCACTAAGGGGGCGAACACCGGGGAGCTGTTTTTT. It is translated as CASTKGANTGELFF.

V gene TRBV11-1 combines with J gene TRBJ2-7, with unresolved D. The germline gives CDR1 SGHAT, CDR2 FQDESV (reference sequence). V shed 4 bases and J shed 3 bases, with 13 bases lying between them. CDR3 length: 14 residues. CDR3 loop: CASSSDRTHYEQYF. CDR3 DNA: TGTGCCAGCAGCTCGGATCGGACCCACTACGAGCAGTACTTC. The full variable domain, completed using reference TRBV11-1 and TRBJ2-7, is EAEVAQSPRYKITEKSQAVAFWCDPISGHATLYWYRQILGQGPELLVQFQDESVVDDSQLPKDRFSAERLKGVDSTLKIQPAELGDSAMYLCASSSDRTHYEQYFGPGTRLTVT.

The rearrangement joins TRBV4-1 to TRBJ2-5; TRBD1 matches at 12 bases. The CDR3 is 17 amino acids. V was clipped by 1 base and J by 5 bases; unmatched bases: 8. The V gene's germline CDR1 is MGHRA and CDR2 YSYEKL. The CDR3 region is CASSQAPGQGAGETQYF. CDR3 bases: TGCGCCAGCAGCCAAGCTCCGGGACAGGGGGCGGGCGAGACCCAGTACTTC.

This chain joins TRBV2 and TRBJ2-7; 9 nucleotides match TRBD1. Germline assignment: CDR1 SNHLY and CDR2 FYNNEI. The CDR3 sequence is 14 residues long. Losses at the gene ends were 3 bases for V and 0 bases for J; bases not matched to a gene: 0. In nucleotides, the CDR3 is TGTGCCAGCAGTGAGGGACAGGGCTCCTACGAGCAGTACTTC. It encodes CASSEGQGSYEQYF. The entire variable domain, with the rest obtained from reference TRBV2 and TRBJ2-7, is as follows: EPEVTQTPSHQVTQMGQEVILRCVPISNHLYFYWYRQILGQKVEFLVSFYNNEISEKSEIFDDQFSVERPDGSNFTLKIRSTKLEDSAMYFCASSEGQGSYEQYFGPGTRLTVT.

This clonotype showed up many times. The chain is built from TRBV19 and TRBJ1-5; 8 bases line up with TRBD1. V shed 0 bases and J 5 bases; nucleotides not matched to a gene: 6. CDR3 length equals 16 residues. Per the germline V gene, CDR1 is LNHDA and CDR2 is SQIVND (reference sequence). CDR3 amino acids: CASSIEGDRPYQPQHF. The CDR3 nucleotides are TGTGCCAGTAGTATAGAGGGGGACAGGCCCTATCAGCCCCAGCATTTT.

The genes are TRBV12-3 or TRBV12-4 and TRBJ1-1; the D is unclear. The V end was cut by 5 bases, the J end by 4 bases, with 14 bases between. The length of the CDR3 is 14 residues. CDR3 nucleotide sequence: TGTGCCAGCAGTGCGCGAAGGTTGTCCACTGAAGCTTTCTTT. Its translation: CASSARRLSTEAFF.

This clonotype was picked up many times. CDR3 coding DNA: TGTGCCAGTAGTGCCGGGACCGCGCACTCCTACGAGCAGTACTTC. It yields the protein CASSAGTAHSYEQYF. V is TRBV19 and J is TRBJ2-7; D may match TRBD1 or TRBD2 (5 bases each). Germline-derived CDR1 and CDR2 are LNHDA and SQIVND (reference sequence). With 5 bases removed from V and 0 bases from J, the gap between germline ends came to 14 bases. The CDR3 runs 15 residues.

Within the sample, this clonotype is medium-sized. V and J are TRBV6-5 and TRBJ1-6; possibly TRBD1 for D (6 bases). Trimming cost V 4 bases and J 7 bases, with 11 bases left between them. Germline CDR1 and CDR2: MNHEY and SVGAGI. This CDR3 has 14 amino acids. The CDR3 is CASSWAGVNSPLHF. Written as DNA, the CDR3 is TGTGCCAGCAGTTGGGCAGGGGTAAATTCACCCCTCCACTTT.

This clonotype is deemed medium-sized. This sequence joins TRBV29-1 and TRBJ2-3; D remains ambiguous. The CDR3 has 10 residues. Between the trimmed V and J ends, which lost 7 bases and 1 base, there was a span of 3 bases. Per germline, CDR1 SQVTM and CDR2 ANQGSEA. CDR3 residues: CSAGTDTQYF. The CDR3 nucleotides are TGCAGCGCCGGCACAGATACGCAGTATTTT.

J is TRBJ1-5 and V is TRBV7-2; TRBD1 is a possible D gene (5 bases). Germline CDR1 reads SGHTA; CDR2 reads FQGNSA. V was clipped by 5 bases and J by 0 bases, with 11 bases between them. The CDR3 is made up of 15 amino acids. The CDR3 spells CASSRVGGSNQPQHF. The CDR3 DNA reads TGTGCCAGCAGCCGAGTTGGGGGTAGCAATCAGCCCCAGCATTTT.

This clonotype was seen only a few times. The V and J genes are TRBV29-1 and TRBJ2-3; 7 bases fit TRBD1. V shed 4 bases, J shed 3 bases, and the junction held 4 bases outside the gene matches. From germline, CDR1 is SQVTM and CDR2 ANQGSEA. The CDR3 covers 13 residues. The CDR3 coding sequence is TGCAGCGTTGGACCAGGGGGAACAGATACGCAGTATTTT. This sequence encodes CSVGPGGTDTQYF.

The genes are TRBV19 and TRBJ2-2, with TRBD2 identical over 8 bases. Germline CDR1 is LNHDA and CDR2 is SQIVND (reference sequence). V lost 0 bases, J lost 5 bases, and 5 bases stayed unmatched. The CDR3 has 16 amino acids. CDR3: CASSIDRASGTGELFF. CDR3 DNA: TGTGCCAGTAGTATAGATAGGGCTAGCGGGACCGGGGAGCTGTTTTTT.

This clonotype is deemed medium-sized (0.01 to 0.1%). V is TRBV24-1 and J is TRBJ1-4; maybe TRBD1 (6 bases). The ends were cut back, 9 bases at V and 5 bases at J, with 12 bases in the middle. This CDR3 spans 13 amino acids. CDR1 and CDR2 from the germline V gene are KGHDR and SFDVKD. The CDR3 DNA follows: TGTGCCACCCAGGGGCAGGCAAATGAAAAACTGTTTTTT. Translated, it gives CATQGQANEKLFF.

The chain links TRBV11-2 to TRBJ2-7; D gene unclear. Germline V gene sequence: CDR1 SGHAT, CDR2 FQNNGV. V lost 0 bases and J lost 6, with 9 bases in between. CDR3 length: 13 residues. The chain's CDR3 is CASSLDPTSEQYF. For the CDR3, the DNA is TGTGCCAGCAGCTTAGATCCCACTTCCGAGCAGTACTTC.

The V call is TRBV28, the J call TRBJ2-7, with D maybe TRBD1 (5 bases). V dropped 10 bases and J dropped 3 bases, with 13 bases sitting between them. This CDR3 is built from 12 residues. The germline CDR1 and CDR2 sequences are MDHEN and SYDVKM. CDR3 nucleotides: TGTGCCACCCTTAAGGGGATCTACGAGCAGTACTTC. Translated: CATLKGIYEQYF.

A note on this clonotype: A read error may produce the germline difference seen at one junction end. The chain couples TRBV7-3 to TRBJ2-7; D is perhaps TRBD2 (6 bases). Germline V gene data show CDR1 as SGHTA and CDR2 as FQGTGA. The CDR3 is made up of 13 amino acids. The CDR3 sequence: CASGLRLAYEQYF. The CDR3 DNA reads TGTGCCAGCGGCTTACGTCTAGCGTACGAGCAATACTTC.